Shown below are 25 T cell receptor beta chains from a single sample sequenced in a study of metastatic and nonmetastatic thyroid tumors. Patients underwent thyroid surgery, and none had received any treatment before it. TCRdb re-called the PCR reads through MiXCR. Of some 20,000 clones in the sample, around a quarter were seen once. The sample consisted of tumor tissue. The receptors were sampled from a female donor with papillary thyroid cancer or a benign thyroid nodule (not recorded which). Some clones in this sample may be carry-over from other donors' samples.

The sample holds many counts of this clone. The chain has TRBV11-1 and TRBJ2-3; TRBD2 agrees at 7 bases. CDR1 is SGHAT, CDR2 FQDESV, per germline (reference sequence). The CDR3 extends over 16 amino acids. The V and J ends lost 2 bases and 2 bases, in that order; junction bases with no gene match: 7. The CDR3 region has the DNA TGTGCCAGCAGCTTATGGGCGGGGGATTCCACAGATACGCAGTATTTT. Translated, it gives CASSLWAGDSTDTQYF.

J is TRBJ1-2 and V is TRBV2; TRBD1 matches at 7 bases. This CDR3 has 12 amino acids. V lost 7 bases, J lost 5 bases, and 4 bases stayed unmatched. The germline V gene has CDR1 SNHLY and CDR2 FYNNEI. CDR3 DNA sequence: TGTGCCAGCACGACAGGGATATATGGCTACACCTTC. Protein product: CASTTGIYGYTF.

V and J are TRBV7-3 and TRBJ2-2; the D call may be TRBD1 or TRBD2 (5 bases each). Trimming stripped 4 bases from V and 5 bases from J, with 11 bases between. CDR1 is SGHTA, CDR2 FQGTGA, per germline. This CDR3 region has 14 residues. Written as DNA, the CDR3 is TGTGCCAGCAGCTCTGGGTGGGGGACCGGGGAGCTGTTTTTT. Amino acids: CASSSGWGTGELFF.

By frequency in the sample, this clone is medium-sized (0.01 to 0.1%). The chain has TRBV25-1 and TRBJ2-7, with 7 nucleotides matching TRBD1. V shed 3 bases and J 2 bases; nucleotides not matched to a gene: 7. The CDR3 consists of 15 residues. Germline loops: CDR1 MGHDK, CDR2 SYGVNS. The CDR3 nucleotides are TGTGCCAGCAGTGAGGCGAACAGGGGAACCTACGAGCAGTACTTC. Amino acids: CASSEANRGTYEQYF.

About this clone itself: A much larger clone is a single base away; this may be a read error. The chain is built from TRBV5-6 and TRBJ2-4; D uncertain. CDR1 is SGHDT, CDR2 YYEEEE, per germline. The CDR3 consists of 14 residues. Deletions cut 4 bases from V and 4 bases from J, with 12 bases between. The CDR3 sequence is CASSTHGPKNIQYF. The CDR3 bases are TGTGCCAGCAGCACACATGGGCCGAAAAACATTCAGTACTTC.

Many counts were recorded for this clone. A much larger clone differs from this one at a single base, so this may be a read error. The rearrangement links TRBV7-2 to TRBJ2-1; D is ambiguous. The CDR3 runs to 12 residues. The germline V gene encodes CDR1 SGHTA and CDR2 FQGNSA. V was pared by 5 bases and J by 8 bases, with 10 bases between. The CDR3 sequence is CASSTYLYEQFF. CDR3 nucleotides: TGTGCCAGCAGCACATATTTGTATGAGCAGTTCTTC.

The chain joins TRBV6-1 to TRBJ2-7; D gene uncertain. The V and J ends lost 6 bases and 0 bases respectively, with 6 bases between them. Germline assignment: CDR1 MNHNS and CDR2 SASEGT. The CDR3 covers 12 residues. The CDR3 coding sequence is TGTGCCAGCAGGGTCAGCTCCTACGAGCAGTACTTC. It is translated as CASRVSSYEQYF.

The V gene is TRBV20-1, the J gene TRBJ2-3; 9 nucleotides agree with TRBD2. J was trimmed by 0 bases and V by 2 bases; bases with no gene match: 9. Germline CDR1 and CDR2: DFQATT and SNEGSKA (reference sequence). The CDR3 is made up of 17 amino acids. The chain's CDR3 is CSARPPAGGPSTDTQYF. The DNA for the CDR3 is TGCAGTGCTAGACCCCCAGCGGGAGGCCCTAGCACAGATACGCAGTATTTT.

To note about this clone: The junction and the germline gene differ at one end; a read error may be behind it. J is TRBJ2-3 and V is TRBV11-1; 7 positions match TRBD2. The germline CDR1 and CDR2 sequences are SGHAT and FQDESV (reference sequence). The CDR3 spans 16 residues. CDR3 loop: CASSLWAGDSTYTHYF. CDR3 nucleotide sequence: TGTGCCAGCAGCTTATGGGCGGGGGATTCCACATATACGCATTATTTT.

This chain joins TRBV11-2 and TRBJ2-1, with D hard to call. V gave up 1 base and J gave up 12 bases, with 13 bases separating them. In germline, CDR1 is SGHAT, CDR2 FQNNGV. This CDR3 has 13 residues. The CDR3 sequence: CASSLVQRDGQFF. CDR3 bases: TGTGCCAGCAGCTTAGTACAGCGCGACGGGCAGTTCTTC.

This clone was recorded at least ten times. J is TRBJ2-1 and V is TRBV20-1; D possibly matches TRBD1 or TRBD2 (5 bases each). V lost 6 bases, J lost 2 bases, and 32 bases lay in between. The CDR3 length is 20 residues. Germline lookup yields CDR1 DFQATT and CDR2 SNEGSKA (reference sequence). CDR3 loop: CSARFRGTPRRPGPYNEQFF. In DNA form, the CDR3 reads TGCAGTGCCCGGTTTAGAGGGACGCCGCGCCGCCCGGGCCCCTACAATGAGCAGTTCTTC.

The rearrangement links TRBV4-1 to TRBJ2-7; 9 bases are a match to TRBD1. Trimming took 0 bases from V and 3 from J; bases not matched to a gene: 12. The germline V gene encodes CDR1 MGHRA and CDR2 YSYEKL. This CDR3 has 18 amino acids. The CDR3 here is CASSQDQHTGGDYYEQYF. CDR3 coding DNA: TGCGCCAGCAGCCAAGATCAGCACACAGGGGGCGATTACTACGAGCAGTACTTC.

V usage is TRBV6-2 or TRBV6-3 and J usage is TRBJ1-1; the match to TRBD1 covers 7 bases. V shed 6 bases, J shed 5 bases, and the junction held 6 bases outside the gene matches. The CDR3 sequence is 13 residues long. Germline V lookup: CDR1 MNHEY, CDR2 SVGEGT. For the CDR3, the DNA is TGTGCCAGCAGGGGGGACAGAACAACTGAAGCTTTCTTT. It encodes CASRGDRTTEAFF.

The chain links TRBV5-1 to TRBJ1-2; TRBD1 aligns across 8 bases. The CDR3 spans 15 residues. CDR1 and CDR2 (germline): SGHRS, YFSETQ. With V trimmed by 2 bases and J by 4 bases, 7 bases remained unmatched. CDR3 in amino acids: CASSFTGTGAYGYTF. For the CDR3, the DNA is TGCGCCAGCAGCTTTACCGGGACAGGCGCCTATGGCTACACCTTC.

This clone was seen a handful of times. It may be a read error: a sequence one base away is much more abundant. The final CDR3 position lacks the conserved phenylalanine or tryptophan, pointing to a likely read error. The rearrangement links TRBV20-1 to TRBJ1-1; D call uncertain. Germline lookup yields CDR1 DFQATT and CDR2 SNEGSKA (reference sequence). The CDR3 consists of 11 residues. With 4 bases removed from V and 3 bases from J, the gap between germline ends came to 6 bases. This CDR3 reads CSATSHTEAFC. The CDR3 DNA sequence: TGCAGTGCTACCAGCCACACTGAAGCTTTCTGT.

Only a few counts were recorded for this clone. V usage is TRBV11-2 and J usage is TRBJ1-6; maybe TRBD1 (6 bases). The germline V and J ends were trimmed by 0 bases and 8 bases, with 11 bases remaining between them. The CDR3 has 15 amino acids. Germline V gives CDR1 SGHAT, CDR2 FQNNGV. Written as DNA, the CDR3 is TGTGCCAGCAGCTTAGAGGGGGCGAGAGATTCACCCCTCCACTTT. Its translation is CASSLEGARDSPLHF.

The rearrangement uses TRBV12-3 or TRBV12-4 and TRBJ1-2; 7 bases map to TRBD1. The CDR3 totals 13 residues. Unmatched junction bases numbered 5, after V lost 5 bases and J lost 5 bases. DNA of the CDR3: TGTGCCAGCAGTCCCCAGGGGGAGTATGGCTACACCTTC. This gives the protein CASSPQGEYGYTF.

This sequence joins TRBV7-9 and TRBJ2-1; D remains unclear. The CDR3 runs to 11 residues. V lost 8 bases and J 15 bases, leaving 17 bases between the germline ends. Germline CDR1 SEHNR, CDR2 FQNEAQ (reference sequence). CDR3 nucleotides: TGTGCCAGCGCATTAGGGTTGGACCTGTTCTTC. Protein sequence: CASALGLDLFF.

The chain employs TRBV7-9 and TRBJ1-1; D is possibly TRBD1 (5 bases). V was pared by 4 bases and J by 2 bases, with 14 bases between. This CDR3 contains 15 residues. From germline, CDR1 is SEHNR and CDR2 FQNEAQ (reference sequence). The CDR3 nucleotides read TGTGCCAGCAGCTCCCTGGACATCATAAACACTGAAGCTTTCTTT. Translated, it gives CASSSLDIINTEAFF. Complete variable domain (other parts from reference TRBV7-9 and TRBJ1-1): DTGVSQNPRHKITKRGQNVTFRCDPISEHNRLYWYRQTLGQGPEFLTYFQNEAQLEKSRLLSDRFSAERPKGSFSTLEIQRTEQGDSAMYLCASSSLDIINTEAFFGQGTRLTVV.

The chain uses TRBV6-1 and TRBJ1-6; D is unresolved. Trimming removed 6 bases at V and 9 bases at J, with 21 bases between. The germline CDR1 and CDR2 sequences are MNHNS and SASEGT. This CDR3 is 16 amino acids long. In nucleotides, the CDR3 is TGTGCCAGCAGCCCCTCTGGTCTAGAGATTAGTTCACCCCTCCACTTT. Translated: CASSPSGLEISSPLHF.

By sample fraction, this clone is medium-sized. This sequence joins TRBV12-3 or TRBV12-4 and TRBJ2-7; D call uncertain. Trimming removed 6 bases at V and 2 bases at J, with 8 bases between. The CDR3 has 12 residues. CDR3 sequence (DNA): TGTGCCAGCAGCCGACTCCCCTACGAGCAGTACTTC. It is translated as CASSRLPYEQYF.

The V and J genes are TRBV2 and TRBJ1-5; TRBD1 matches at 8 bases. The V gene end was trimmed by 7 bases and the J gene end by 2 bases; junction bases not matched to a gene: 22. In germline, CDR1 is SNHLY, CDR2 FYNNEI. The CDR3 runs 20 residues. CDR3 nucleotides: TGTGCCAGCATTGAGGCCCTCCGGCTGACAGGGGACCATGGCAATCAGCCCCAGCATTTT. This codes for CASIEALRLTGDHGNQPQHF.

By sample share, this clone is medium-sized (0.01 to 0.1%). The chain recombines TRBV20-1 with TRBJ2-1; 7 bases match TRBD2. The ends lost 0 bases at V and 6 bases at J; junction bases unmatched: 11. This CDR3 comprises 16 residues. Germline lookup yields CDR1 DFQATT and CDR2 SNEGSKA (reference sequence). The CDR3 is CSARDQAGAVGNEQFF. The CDR3 DNA follows: TGCAGTGCTAGAGATCAGGCGGGAGCGGTAGGCAATGAGCAGTTCTTC.

The rearrangement uses TRBV7-2 and TRBJ2-5, with 15 positions matching TRBD2. V was pared by 1 base and J by 5 bases, with 5 bases of the junction left unmatched. Germline V gene data show CDR1 as SGHTA and CDR2 as FQGNSA. The CDR3 is 17 amino acids. The DNA of the CDR3 is TGTGCCAGCAGCTTAGGGACTAGCGGGAGGGTTTGGGAGACCCAGTACTTC. This translates into CASSLGTSGRVWETQYF. Complete variable domain (other parts from reference TRBV7-2 and TRBJ2-5): GAGVSQSPSNKVTEKGKDVELRCDPISGHTALYWYRQSLGQGLEFLIYFQGNSAPDKSGLPSDRFSAERTGGSVSTLTIQRTQQEDSAVYLCASSLGTSGRVWETQYFGPGTRLLVL.

This clone was recorded many times. This could be a read error, since a much larger clone is one nucleotide away. This chain uses TRBV19 with TRBJ1-5, with 11 bases identical to TRBD1. This CDR3 contains 14 residues. Per the germline V gene, CDR1 is LNHDA and CDR2 is SQIVND (reference sequence). The DNA of the CDR3 is TGTGCCAGTAGTCGGGACAGGGGGGATAAGCCCCTGCATTTT. Protein: CASSRDRGDKPLHF.